These 5 T cell receptor beta chains share one sample of origin, sequenced in a study of blood T cells in healthy people across ages. It was with a sample-barcoded 5' primer and a J-beta primer mix that a second PCR of about 6 to 12 cycles was run. In TCRdb, the 5' RACE reads were re-called with MiXCR into one record per CDR3 protein. There are 600,000 to 800,000 distinct CDR3 sequences in the sample; roughly half occur only once, and 13% lies in the top ten. Specimen: blood. Receptors were obtained from a woman of 80 years or more in good health.

V and J are TRBV6-6 and TRBJ2-5, with a tentative D call TRBD2 (5 bases). The V and J ends lost 6 bases and 2 bases respectively, with 16 bases between them. This CDR3 region has 15 residues. CDR1 is MNHNY and CDR2 is SVGAGI in the germline V gene (reference sequence). CDR3 nucleotides: TGTGCCAGCAGCCAACCAGAGGGCCTACAAGAGACCCAGTACTTC. Amino acid sequence: CASSQPEGLQETQYF.

Remarks on this clonotype: This may be a read error: a much more frequent sequence differs by one nucleotide. The rearrangement uses TRBV5-1 and TRBJ2-5; 9 bases agree with TRBD2. The CDR3 contains 14 residues. V gave up 4 bases and J gave up 11 bases; unmatched junction bases: 12. CDR1 is SGHRS, CDR2 YFSETQ, per germline. CDR3 amino acids: CASSSSGGGDEQYF. The CDR3 DNA reads TGCGCCAGCAGCAGTAGCGGGGGTGGGGATGAGCAGTACTTC.

The chain recombines TRBV7-2 with TRBJ2-7, with 10 bases that match TRBD1. V gave up 3 bases and J gave up 1 base; unmatched junction bases: 9. The germline V gene encodes CDR1 SGHTA and CDR2 FQGNSA. This CDR3 contains 17 residues. CDR3 DNA: TGTGCCAGCAGCTTCGGACAGGGGGAGAGATTGTCCTACGAGCAGTACTTC. Its translation: CASSFGQGERLSYEQYF.

This chain connects TRBV5-1 to TRBJ1-2; D possibly corresponds to TRBD1 (5 bases). CDR1 and CDR2 from the germline V gene are SGHRS and YFSETQ. The CDR3 runs 14 residues. Trimming took 9 bases from V and 10 from J, leaving 25 bases between them. The CDR3 is CATPQVYIPGDYTF. The CDR3 DNA reads TGCGCCACCCCACAGGTATACATTCCGGGCGACTACACCTTC.

The sample holds many counts of this clonotype. V gene TRBV27 combines with J gene TRBJ1-6; no definite D call. The CDR3 consists of 15 residues. Germline values: CDR1 MNHEY, CDR2 SMNVEV (reference sequence). V lost 5 bases to trimming and J lost 7 bases, with 15 bases between them. CDR3 in amino acids: CASSLEQLPNSPLHF. CDR3 DNA sequence: TGTGCCAGCAGTCTTGAACAGTTACCCAATTCACCCCTCCACTTT.